This T cell receptor (beta chain) derives from a study of blood T cell repertoires in COVID-19. Method: immunoSEQ multiplex PCR; TCRdb's copy keeps in-frame clones and lacks some. In the table there are approximately 64,000 clones, around 90% of which are singletons. V shed 1 base and J shed 6 bases, with 6 bases lying between them. CDR3 length: 13 residues. Germline V gene sequence: CDR1 SGHNT, CDR2 YENEEA. Specimen: peripheral blood. This receptor was taken from a woman aged 55 to 70 with COVID-19, enrolled during active disease. The chain couples TRBV11-3 to TRBJ2-2, with D possibly being TRBD2 (5 bases). CDR3 DNA: TGTGCCAGCAGCTTAGCGGGATCCGGGGAGCTGTTTTTT. This sequence encodes CASSLAGSGELFF.